Below, one T cell receptor (beta chain) is given with its context. CDR3 length: 13 residues. The V gene lost 3 bases and the J gene lost 0 bases, with 5 bases spanning the gap. The germline V gene has CDR1 SGHVS and CDR2 FNYEAQ. This record comes from a study of blood T cell repertoires in COVID-19. Study as a whole: In each case, the material was cDNA or gDNA derived from T cells, B-cell-depleted T cells, or PBMCs.

Assay: immunoSEQ multiplex PCR; the TCRdb copy retains only in-frame clones and omits some. This table holds 180,000 or so clones, 88% found once. This clonotype originated in a man between 18 and 29 years old with active or convalescent COVID-19. The sequencing input was peripheral blood. The genes are TRBV7-6 and TRBJ1-1; no firm D call. The chain's CDR3 is CASSFNVNTEAFF. The CDR3 DNA reads as TGTGCCAGCAGCTTTAATGTGAACACTGAAGCTTTCTTT. Full variable domain (remainder filled in from reference TRBV7-6 and TRBJ1-1): GAGVSQSPRYKVTKRGQDVALRCDPISGHVSLYWYRQALGQGPEFLTYFNYEAQQDKSGLPNDRFSAERPEGSISTLTIQRTEQRDSAMYRCASSFNVNTEAFFGQGTRLTVV.